This TCR beta chain comes out of a study of T-cell reconstitution after alpha-beta-depleted transplantation in children. Findings of the study overall: Where alpha-beta T cells came from about two months after transplant was reportedly several hundred expanded graft clones. Diversity and T-cell counts at one year after transplant derived mostly from new T cells. Certain patients had high TCRbeta diversity at day 60, and it came from recipient T cells and thymic progenitors that survived.

CDR3 length: 16 residues. Germline-derived CDR1 and CDR2 are LNHNV and YYDKDF (reference sequence). V lost 2 bases to trimming and J lost 2 bases, with 16 bases between them. Unique molecular identifiers were used in preparing the TCRbeta library. MiXCR, run by TCRdb on the PCR reads, gives a single entry per CDR3 protein. Counted here are about 300,000 distinct CDR3 sequences, roughly 9.1% occurring once; the ten biggest clones make up around 7.5%. Notes on this clonotype: Its matching antigen is unknown. Just one base apart from a much larger clone, this may be a read error.

The sequences come from PBMCs, collected before TCRalphabeta/CD19-depleted stem cell transplant. This rearrangement joins TRBV15 to TRBJ2-7; possibly TRBD1 for D (5 bases). The sequence was obtained from a boy under three years old with acute myeloid leukemia, due to receive a stem cell transplant. CDR3 sequence reads: CATSRRRSTVAYEQYF. As DNA, the CDR3 is TGTGCCACCAGCAGACGCCGGTCGACAGTGGCCTACGAGCAGTACTTC.